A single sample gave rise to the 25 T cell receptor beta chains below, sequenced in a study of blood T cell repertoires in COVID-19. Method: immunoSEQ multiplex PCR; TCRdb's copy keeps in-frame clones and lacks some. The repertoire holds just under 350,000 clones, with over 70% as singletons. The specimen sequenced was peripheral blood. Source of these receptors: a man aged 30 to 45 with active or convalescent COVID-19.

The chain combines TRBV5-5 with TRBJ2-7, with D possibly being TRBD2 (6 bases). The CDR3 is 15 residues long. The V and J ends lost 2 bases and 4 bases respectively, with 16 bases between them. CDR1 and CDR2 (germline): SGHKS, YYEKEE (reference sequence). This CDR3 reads CASSFYSGVTYEQYF. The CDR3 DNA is TGTGCCAGCAGCTTCTATTCGGGAGTAACATACGAGCAGTACTTC.

The CDR3 DNA sequence: TGTGCCAGCAGCGGAACAGTTAACCCCGGGGAGCTGTTTTTT. It specifies CASSGTVNPGELFF. The chain links TRBV9 to TRBJ2-2; D is undetermined. Germline V lookup: CDR1 SGDLS, CDR2 YYNGEE. V lost 3 bases to trimming and J lost 6 bases, with 12 bases between them. The CDR3 consists of 14 residues.

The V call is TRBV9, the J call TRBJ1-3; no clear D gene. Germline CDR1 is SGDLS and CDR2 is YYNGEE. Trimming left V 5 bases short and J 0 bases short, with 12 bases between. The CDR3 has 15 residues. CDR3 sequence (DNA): TGTGCCAGCAGTAAATCCCTAGGCTCTGGAAACACCATATATTTT. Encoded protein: CASSKSLGSGNTIYF.

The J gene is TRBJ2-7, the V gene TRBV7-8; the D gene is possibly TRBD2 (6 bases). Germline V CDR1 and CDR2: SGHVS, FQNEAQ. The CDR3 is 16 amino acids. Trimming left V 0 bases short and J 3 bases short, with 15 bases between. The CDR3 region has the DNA TGTGCCAGCAGCTTAGCATGGGCGGGGAAAGACTACGAGCAGTACTTC. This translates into CASSLAWAGKDYEQYF.

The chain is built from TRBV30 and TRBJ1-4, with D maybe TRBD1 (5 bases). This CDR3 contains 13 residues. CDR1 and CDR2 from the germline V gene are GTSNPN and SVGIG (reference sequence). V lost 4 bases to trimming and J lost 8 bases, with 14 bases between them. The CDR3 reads CAWMGPLGEKLFF. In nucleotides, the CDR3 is TGTGCCTGGATGGGGCCGCTTGGGGAAAAACTGTTTTTT.

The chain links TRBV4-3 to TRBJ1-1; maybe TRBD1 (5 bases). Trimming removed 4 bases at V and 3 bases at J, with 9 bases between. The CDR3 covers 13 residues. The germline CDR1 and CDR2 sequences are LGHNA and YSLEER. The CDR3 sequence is CASSLGGDTEAFF. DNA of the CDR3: TGCGCCAGCAGCCTGGGAGGGGACACTGAAGCTTTCTTT.

The CDR3: CASSAGLANEKLFF. CDR3 coding DNA: TGCGCCAGCAGCGCAGGGCTGGCTAATGAAAAACTGTTTTTT. The J gene is TRBJ1-4, the V gene TRBV5-1; D is possibly TRBD1 (5 bases). Germline V gene lookup returns CDR1 SGHRS and CDR2 YFSETQ. This CDR3 contains 14 residues. The ends were cut back, 4 bases at V and 3 bases at J, with 10 bases in the middle.

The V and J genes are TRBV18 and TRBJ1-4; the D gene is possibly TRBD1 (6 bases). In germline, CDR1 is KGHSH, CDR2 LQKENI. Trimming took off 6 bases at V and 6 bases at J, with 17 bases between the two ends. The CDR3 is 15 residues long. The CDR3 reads CASSPDRDTDEKLFF. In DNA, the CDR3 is TGTGCCAGCTCCCCAGACCGGGACACGGATGAAAAACTGTTTTTT.

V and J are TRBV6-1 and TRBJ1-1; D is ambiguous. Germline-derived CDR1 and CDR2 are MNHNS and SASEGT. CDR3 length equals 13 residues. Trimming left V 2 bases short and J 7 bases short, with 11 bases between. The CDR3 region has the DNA TGTGCCAGCAGTGAATTCCTAAGTGGTGAAGCTTTCTTT. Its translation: CASSEFLSGEAFF.

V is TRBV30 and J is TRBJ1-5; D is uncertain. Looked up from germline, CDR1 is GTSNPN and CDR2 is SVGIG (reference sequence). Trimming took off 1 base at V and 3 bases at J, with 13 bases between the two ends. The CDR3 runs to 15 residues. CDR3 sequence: CAWSAGIWTNQPQHF. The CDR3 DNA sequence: TGTGCCTGGAGTGCGGGGATCTGGACCAATCAGCCCCAGCATTTT.

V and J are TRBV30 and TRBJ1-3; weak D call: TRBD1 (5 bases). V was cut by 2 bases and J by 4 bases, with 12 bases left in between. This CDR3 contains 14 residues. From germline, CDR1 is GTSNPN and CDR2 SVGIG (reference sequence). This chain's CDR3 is CAWSLGRGGNTIYF. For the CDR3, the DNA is TGTGCCTGGAGTCTGGGGCGAGGAGGAAACACCATATATTTT. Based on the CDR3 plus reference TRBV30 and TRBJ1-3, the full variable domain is SQTIHQWPATLVQPVGSPLSLECTVEGTSNPNLYWYRQAAGRGLQLLFYSVGIGQISSEVPQNLSASRPQDRQFILSSKKLLLSDSGFYLCAWSLGRGGNTIYFGEGSWLTVV.

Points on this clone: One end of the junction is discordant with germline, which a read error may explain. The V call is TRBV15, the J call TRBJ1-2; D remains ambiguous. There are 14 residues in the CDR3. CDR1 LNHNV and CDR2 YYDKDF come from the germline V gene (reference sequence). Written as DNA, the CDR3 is TGTGCCACCAGCCGAGAGGGCAGGTTCTATGGCTACACCTTC. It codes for CATSREGRFYGYTF.

The CDR3 reads CASSLSRGNEKLFF. The CDR3, as DNA: TGCGCCAGCAGCTTGTCCAGGGGTAATGAAAAACTGTTTTTT. The chain recombines TRBV5-1 with TRBJ1-4, with a tentative D call TRBD1 (6 bases). Germline values: CDR1 SGHRS, CDR2 YFSETQ. The germline V and J ends were trimmed by 1 base and 4 bases, with 8 bases remaining between them. The CDR3 totals 14 residues.

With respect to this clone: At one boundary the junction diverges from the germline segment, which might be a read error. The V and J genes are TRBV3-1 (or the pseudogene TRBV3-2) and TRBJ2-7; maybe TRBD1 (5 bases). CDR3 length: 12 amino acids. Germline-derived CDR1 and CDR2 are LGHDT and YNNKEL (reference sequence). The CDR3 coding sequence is TGTGCCAGCAGCCAAGATTACCTGGACAAAACATTC. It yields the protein CASSQDYLDKTF.

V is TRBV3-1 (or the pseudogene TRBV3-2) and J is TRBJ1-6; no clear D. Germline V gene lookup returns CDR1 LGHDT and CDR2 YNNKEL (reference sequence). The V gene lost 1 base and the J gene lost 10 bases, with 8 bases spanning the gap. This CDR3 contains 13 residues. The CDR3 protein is CASSQAGGSPLHF. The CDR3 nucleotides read TGTGCCAGCAGCCAAGCTGGAGGGTCACCCCTCCACTTT.

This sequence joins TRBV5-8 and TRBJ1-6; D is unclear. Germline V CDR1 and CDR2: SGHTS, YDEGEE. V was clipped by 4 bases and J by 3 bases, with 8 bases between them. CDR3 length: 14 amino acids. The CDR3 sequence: CASSHRIYNSPLHF. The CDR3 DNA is TGTGCCAGCAGCCACAGAATCTATAATTCACCCCTCCACTTT.

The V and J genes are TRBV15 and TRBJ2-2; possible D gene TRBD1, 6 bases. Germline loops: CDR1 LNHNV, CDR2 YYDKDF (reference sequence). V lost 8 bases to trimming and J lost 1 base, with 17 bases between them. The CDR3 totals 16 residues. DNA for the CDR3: TGTGCCACCGGGTGGGGGCGGGCCAAGAACACCGGGGAGCTGTTTTTT. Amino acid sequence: CATGWGRAKNTGELFF.

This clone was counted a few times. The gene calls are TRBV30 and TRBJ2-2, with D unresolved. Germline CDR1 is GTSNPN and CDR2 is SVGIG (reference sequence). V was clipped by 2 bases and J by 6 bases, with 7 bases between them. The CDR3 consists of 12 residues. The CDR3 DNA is TGTGCCTGGAGTCCTGTATCCGGGGAGCTGTTTTTT. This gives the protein CAWSPVSGELFF. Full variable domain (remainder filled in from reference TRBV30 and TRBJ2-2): SQTIHQWPATLVQPVGSPLSLECTVEGTSNPNLYWYRQAAGRGLQLLFYSVGIGQISSEVPQNLSASRPQDRQFILSSKKLLLSDSGFYLCAWSPVSGELFFGEGSRLTVL.

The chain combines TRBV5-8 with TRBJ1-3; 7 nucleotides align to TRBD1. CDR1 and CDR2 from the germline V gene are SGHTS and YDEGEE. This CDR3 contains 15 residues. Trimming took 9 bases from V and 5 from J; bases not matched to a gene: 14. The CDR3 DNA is TGTGCCACCGCCATGGGACAGATTTTCCGAAACACCATATATTTT. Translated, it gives CATAMGQIFRNTIYF. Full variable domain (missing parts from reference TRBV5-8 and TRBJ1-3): EAGVTQSPTHLIKTRGQQATLRCSPISGHTSVYWYQQALGLGLQFLLWYDEGEERNRGNFPPRFSGRQFPNYSSELNVNALELEDSALYLCATAMGQIFRNTIYFGEGSWLTVV.

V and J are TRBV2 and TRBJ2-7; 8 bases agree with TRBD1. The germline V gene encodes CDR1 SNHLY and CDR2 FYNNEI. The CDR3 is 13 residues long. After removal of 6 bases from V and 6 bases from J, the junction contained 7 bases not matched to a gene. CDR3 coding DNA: TGTGCCAGCAGAAGGACAGGGTCGTCCGAGCAGTACTTC. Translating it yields CASRRTGSSEQYF. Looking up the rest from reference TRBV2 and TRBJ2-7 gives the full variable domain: EPEVTQTPSHQVTQMGQEVILRCVPISNHLYFYWYRQILGQKVEFLVSFYNNEISEKSEIFDDQFSVERPDGSNFTLKIRSTKLEDSAMYFCASRRTGSSEQYFGPGTRLTVT.

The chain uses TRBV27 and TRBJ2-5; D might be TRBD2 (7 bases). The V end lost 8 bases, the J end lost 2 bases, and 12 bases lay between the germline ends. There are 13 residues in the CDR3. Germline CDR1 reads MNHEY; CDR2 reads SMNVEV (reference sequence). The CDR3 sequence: CASGRGEQETQYF. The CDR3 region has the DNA TGTGCCAGCGGGAGGGGGGAACAAGAGACCCAGTACTTC.

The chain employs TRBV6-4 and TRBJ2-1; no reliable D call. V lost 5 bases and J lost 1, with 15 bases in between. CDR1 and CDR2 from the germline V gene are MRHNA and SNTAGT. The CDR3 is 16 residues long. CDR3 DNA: TGTGCCAGCAGTCCTGGTAGACTCCTTTCCTACAATGAGCAGTTCTTC. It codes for CASSPGRLLSYNEQFF.

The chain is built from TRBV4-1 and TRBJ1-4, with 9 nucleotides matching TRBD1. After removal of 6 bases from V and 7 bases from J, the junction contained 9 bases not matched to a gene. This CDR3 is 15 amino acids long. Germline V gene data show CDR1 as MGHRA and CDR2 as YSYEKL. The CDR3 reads CASSLTGGRGEKLFF. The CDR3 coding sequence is TGCGCCAGCAGTCTCACAGGGGGCAGAGGTGAAAAACTGTTTTTT.

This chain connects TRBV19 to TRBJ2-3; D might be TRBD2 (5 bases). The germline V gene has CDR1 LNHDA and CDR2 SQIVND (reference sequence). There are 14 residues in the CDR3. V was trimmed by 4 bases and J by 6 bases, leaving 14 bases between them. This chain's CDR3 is CASSSQNRGDTQYF. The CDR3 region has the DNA TGTGCCAGTAGTAGCCAGAACCGAGGGGATACGCAGTATTTT. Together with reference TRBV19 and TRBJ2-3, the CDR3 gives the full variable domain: DGGITQSPKYLFRKEGQNVTLSCEQNLNHDAMYWYRQDPGQGLRLIYYSQIVNDFQKGDIAEGYSVSREKKESFPLTVTSAQKNPTAFYLCASSSQNRGDTQYFGPGTRLTVL.

The CDR3 region is CASSLGSTGDTQYF. The CDR3, as DNA: TGTGCCAGCAGCTTAGGGTCGACAGGAGATACGCAGTATTTT. This sequence joins TRBV7-2 and TRBJ2-3; a weak D match, TRBD1 (6 bases). With 1 base removed from V and 5 bases from J, the gap between germline ends came to 10 bases. The CDR3 length is 14 residues. The germline V gene encodes CDR1 SGHTA and CDR2 FQGNSA.